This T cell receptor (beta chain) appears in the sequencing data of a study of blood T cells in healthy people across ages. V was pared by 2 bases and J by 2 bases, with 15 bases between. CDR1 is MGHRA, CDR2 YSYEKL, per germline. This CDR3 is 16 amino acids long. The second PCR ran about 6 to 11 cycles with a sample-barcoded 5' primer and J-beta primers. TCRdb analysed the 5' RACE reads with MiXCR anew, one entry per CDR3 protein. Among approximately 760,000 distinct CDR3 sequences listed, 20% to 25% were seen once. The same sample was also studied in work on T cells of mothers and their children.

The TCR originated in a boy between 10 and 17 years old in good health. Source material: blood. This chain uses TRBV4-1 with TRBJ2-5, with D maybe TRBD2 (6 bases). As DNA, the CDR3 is TGCGCCAGCAGCCAAACACCCGCGGGATCACAAGAGACCCAGTACTTC. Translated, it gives CASSQTPAGSQETQYF.